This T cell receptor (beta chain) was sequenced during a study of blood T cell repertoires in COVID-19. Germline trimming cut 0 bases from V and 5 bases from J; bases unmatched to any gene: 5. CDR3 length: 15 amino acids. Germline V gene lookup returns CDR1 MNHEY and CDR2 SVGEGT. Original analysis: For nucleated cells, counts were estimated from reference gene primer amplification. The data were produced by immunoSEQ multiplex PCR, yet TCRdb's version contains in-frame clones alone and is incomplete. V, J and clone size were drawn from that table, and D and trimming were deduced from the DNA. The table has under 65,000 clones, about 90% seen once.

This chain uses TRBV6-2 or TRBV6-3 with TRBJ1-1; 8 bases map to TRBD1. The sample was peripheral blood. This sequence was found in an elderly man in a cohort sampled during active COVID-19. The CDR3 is CASSYSNYRGTEAFF. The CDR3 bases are TGTGCCAGCAGTTACTCGAATTACAGGGGGACTGAAGCTTTCTTT.